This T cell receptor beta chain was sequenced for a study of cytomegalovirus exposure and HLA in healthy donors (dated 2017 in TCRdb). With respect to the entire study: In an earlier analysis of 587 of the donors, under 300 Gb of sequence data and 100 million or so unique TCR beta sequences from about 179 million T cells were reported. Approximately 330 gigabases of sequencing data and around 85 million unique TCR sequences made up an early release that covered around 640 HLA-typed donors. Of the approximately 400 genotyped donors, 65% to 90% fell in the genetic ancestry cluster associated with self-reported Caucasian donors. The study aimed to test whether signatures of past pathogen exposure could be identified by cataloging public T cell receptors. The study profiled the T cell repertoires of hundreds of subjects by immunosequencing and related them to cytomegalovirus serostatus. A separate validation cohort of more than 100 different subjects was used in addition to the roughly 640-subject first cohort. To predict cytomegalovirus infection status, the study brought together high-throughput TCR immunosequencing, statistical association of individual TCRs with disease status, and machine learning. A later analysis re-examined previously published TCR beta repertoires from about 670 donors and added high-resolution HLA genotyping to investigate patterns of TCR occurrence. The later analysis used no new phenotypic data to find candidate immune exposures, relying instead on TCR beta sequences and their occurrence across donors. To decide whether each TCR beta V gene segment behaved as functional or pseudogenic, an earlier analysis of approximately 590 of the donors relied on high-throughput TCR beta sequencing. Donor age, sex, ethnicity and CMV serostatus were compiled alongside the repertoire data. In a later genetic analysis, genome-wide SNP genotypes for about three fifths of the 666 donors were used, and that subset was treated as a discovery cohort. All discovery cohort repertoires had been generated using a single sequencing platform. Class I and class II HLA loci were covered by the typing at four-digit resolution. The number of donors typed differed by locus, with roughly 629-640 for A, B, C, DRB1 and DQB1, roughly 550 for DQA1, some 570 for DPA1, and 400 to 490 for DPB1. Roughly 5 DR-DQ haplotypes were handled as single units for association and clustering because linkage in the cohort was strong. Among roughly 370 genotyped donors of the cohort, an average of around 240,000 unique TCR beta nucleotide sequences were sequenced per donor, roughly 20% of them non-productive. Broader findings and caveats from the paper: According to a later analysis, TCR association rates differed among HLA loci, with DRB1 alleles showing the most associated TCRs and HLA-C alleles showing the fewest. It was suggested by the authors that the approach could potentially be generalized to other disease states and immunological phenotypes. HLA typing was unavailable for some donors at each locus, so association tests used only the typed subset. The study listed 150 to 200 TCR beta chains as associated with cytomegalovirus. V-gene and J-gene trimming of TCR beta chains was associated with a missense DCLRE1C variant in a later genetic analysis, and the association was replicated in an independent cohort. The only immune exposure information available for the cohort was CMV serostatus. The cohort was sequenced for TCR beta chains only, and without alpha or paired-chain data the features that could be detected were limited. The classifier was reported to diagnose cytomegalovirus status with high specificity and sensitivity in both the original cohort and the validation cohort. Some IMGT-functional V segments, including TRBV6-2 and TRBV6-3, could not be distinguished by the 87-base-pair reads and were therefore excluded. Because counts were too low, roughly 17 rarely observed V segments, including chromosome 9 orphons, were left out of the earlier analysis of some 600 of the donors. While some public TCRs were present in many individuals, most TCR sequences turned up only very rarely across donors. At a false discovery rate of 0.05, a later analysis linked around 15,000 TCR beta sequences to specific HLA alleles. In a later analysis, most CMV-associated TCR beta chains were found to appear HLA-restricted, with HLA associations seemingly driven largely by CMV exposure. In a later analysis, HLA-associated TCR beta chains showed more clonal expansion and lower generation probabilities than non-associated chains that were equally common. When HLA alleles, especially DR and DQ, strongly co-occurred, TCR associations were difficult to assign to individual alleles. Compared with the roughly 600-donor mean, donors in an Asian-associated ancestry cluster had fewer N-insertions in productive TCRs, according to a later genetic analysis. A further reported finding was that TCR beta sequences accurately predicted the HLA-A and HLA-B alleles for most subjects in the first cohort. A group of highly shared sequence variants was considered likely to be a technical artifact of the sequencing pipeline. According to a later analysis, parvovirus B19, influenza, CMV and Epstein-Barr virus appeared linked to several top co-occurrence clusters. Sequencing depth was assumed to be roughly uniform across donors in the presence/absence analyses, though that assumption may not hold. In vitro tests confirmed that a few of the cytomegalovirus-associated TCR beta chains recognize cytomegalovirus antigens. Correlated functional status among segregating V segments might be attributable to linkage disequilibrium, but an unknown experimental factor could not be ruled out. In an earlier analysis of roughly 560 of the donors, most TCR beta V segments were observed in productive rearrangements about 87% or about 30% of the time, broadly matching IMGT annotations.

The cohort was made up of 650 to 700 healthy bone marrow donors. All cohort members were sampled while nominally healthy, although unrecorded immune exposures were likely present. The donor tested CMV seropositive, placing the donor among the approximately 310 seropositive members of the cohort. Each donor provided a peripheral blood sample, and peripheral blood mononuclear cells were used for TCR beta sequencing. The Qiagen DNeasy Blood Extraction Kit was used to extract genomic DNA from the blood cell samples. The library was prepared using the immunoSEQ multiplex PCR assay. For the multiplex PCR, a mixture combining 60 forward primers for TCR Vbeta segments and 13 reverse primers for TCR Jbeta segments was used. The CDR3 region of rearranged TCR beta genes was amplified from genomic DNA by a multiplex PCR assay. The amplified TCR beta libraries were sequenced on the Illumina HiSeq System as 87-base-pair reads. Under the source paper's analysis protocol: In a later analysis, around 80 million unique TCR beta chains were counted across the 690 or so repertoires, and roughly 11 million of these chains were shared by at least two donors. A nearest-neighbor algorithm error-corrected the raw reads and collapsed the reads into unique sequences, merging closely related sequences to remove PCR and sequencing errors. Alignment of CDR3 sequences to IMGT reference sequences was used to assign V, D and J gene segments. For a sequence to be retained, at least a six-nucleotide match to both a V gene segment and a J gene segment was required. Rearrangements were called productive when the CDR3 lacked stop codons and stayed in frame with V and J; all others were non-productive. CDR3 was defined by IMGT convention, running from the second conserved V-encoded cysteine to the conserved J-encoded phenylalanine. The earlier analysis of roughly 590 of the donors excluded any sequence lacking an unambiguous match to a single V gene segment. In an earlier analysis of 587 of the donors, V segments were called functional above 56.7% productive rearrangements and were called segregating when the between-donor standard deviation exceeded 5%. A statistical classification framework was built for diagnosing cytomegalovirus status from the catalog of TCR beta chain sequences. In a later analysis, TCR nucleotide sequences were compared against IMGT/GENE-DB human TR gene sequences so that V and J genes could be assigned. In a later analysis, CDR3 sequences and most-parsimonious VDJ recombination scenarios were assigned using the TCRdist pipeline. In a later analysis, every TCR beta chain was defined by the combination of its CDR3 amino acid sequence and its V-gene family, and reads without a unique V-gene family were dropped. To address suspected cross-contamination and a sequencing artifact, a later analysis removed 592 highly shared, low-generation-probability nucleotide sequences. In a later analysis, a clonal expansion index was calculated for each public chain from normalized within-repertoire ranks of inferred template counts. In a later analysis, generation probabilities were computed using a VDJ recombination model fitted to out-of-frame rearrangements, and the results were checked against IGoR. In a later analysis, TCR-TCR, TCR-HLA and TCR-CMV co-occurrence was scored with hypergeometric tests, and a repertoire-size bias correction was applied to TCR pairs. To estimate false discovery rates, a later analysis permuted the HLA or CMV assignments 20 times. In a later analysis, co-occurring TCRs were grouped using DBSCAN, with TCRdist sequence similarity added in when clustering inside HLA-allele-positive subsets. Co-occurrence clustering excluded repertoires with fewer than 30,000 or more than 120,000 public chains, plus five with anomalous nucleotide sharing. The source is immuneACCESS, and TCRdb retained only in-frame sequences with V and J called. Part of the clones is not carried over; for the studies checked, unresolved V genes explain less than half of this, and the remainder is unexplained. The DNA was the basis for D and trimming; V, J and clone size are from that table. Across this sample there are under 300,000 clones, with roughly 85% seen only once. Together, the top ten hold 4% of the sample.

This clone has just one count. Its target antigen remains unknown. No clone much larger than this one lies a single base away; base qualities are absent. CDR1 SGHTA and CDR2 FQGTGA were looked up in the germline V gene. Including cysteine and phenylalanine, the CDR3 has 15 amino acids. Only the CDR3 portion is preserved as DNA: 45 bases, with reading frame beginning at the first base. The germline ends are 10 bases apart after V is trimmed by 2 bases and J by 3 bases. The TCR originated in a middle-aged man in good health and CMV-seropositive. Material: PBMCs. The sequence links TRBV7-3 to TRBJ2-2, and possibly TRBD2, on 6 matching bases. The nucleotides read TGTGCCAGCAGCTTAGCGGGAACCGACACCGGGGAGCTGTTTTTT. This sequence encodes CASSLAGTDTGELFF.